The 12 T cell receptor beta chains below were found in one sample sequenced in a study of T cell changes during pregnancy in multiple sclerosis. The table came from immunoSEQ multiplex PCR; TCRdb's copy has only in-frame clones and leaves some out. The sample carries over 30,000 clones, 70% to 90% recorded once. The input for sequencing was CD8+ T cells from peripheral blood mononuclear cells, taken in the third trimester of pregnancy. These receptors came from a female donor with multiple sclerosis, enrolled in a pregnancy study.

The chain joins TRBV7-9 to TRBJ2-5; D gene uncertain. In germline, CDR1 is SEHNR, CDR2 FQNEAQ (reference sequence). CDR3 size: 15 residues. The ends were cut back, 5 bases at V and 4 bases at J, with 17 bases in the middle. The CDR3 reads CASSLNQMATETQYF. The CDR3 DNA follows: TGTGCCAGCAGCCTCAACCAAATGGCAACAGAGACCCAGTACTTC.

This CDR3 is CTSSTDSGGVALNEKLFF. CDR3 nucleotide sequence: TGCACCAGCAGCACCGACAGTGGGGGGGTAGCCCTGAATGAAAAACTGTTTTTT. The chain carries TRBV1 and TRBJ1-4. TRBV1 is recorded as a pseudogene. The CDR3 extends over 18 amino acids.

The sample holds a few counts of this clone. The chain has TRBV27 and TRBJ1-2; no clear D. From germline, CDR1 is MNHEY and CDR2 SMNVEV (reference sequence). The CDR3 runs 12 residues. Trimming pared 6 bases from V and 3 bases from J, leaving 8 bases between. Here the CDR3 DNA reads TGTGCCAGCAGGGGCAGTTACTATGGCTACACCTTC. This gives the protein CASRGSYYGYTF.

The gene calls are TRBV27 and TRBJ2-1; D uncertain. Per the germline V gene, CDR1 is MNHEY and CDR2 is SMNVEV (reference sequence). V lost 3 bases to trimming and J lost 7 bases, with 10 bases between them. The length of the CDR3 is 13 residues. CDR3 coding DNA: TGTGCCAGCAGTTTGGTCGGGTGGAATGAGCAGTTCTTC. This gives the protein CASSLVGWNEQFF.

This chain uses TRBV7-8 with TRBJ2-3; D gene unclear. The germline V and J ends were trimmed by 1 base and 3 bases, with 14 bases remaining between them. In germline, CDR1 is SGHVS, CDR2 FQNEAQ. CDR3 length: 16 amino acids. DNA of the CDR3: TGTGCCAGCAGCTTAGGTCCTGGCAGATTTACAGATACGCAGTATTTT. This encodes CASSLGPGRFTDTQYF.

This clone was seen only once. The chain has TRBV30 and TRBJ2-1, with 8 bases that match TRBD2. There are 15 residues in the CDR3. CDR1 is GTSNPN, CDR2 SVGIG, per germline (reference sequence). V shed 1 base and J 7 bases; nucleotides not matched to a gene: 9. CDR3 loop: CAWSESGRSVNEQFF. For the CDR3, the DNA is TGTGCCTGGAGTGAAAGCGGGAGAAGTGTTAATGAGCAGTTCTTC.

V usage is TRBV6-1 and J usage is TRBJ2-5; the D gene is possibly TRBD2 (5 bases). Trimming left V 1 base short and J 2 bases short, with 20 bases between. Germline CDR1 is MNHNS and CDR2 is SASEGT. The CDR3 has 18 amino acids. CDR3 nucleotides: TGTGCCAGCAGTGAAGAGTGGGCTTTTAGGCGGGTACAAGAGACCCAGTACTTC. It specifies CASSEEWAFRRVQETQYF.

J is TRBJ1-4 and V is TRBV29-1, with a weak D call TRBD1 (5 bases). The CDR3 has 13 amino acids. V dropped 6 bases and J dropped 0 bases, with 8 bases sitting between them. Germline V gene data show CDR1 as SQVTM and CDR2 as ANQGSEA. CDR3: CSVGGATNEKLFF. Here the CDR3 DNA reads TGCAGCGTGGGGGGAGCAACTAATGAAAAACTGTTTTTT.

This chain uses TRBV2 with TRBJ2-3; D may be TRBD2 (5 bases). This CDR3 comprises 19 residues. Germline CDR1 reads SNHLY; CDR2 reads FYNNEI. The V end lost 7 bases, the J end lost 0 bases, and 26 bases lay between the germline ends. CDR3 DNA: TGTGCCAGCACCGGTCCGGCGCGGGTACAAGACCGTAGCACAGATACGCAGTATTTT. It is translated as CASTGPARVQDRSTDTQYF.

The CDR3 is CASSQSPGSGELFF. CDR3 sequence (DNA): TGCGCCAGCAGCCAAAGTCCAGGGTCCGGGGAGCTGTTTTTT. This chain links TRBV4-1 with TRBJ2-2; tentative D call: TRBD1 (5 bases). Germline lookup yields CDR1 MGHRA and CDR2 YSYEKL. CDR3 length equals 14 residues. Trimming removed 2 bases from V and 6 bases from J, with 10 bases in between.

This chain joins TRBV6-5 and TRBJ1-2; D might be TRBD1 (6 bases). The CDR3 has 16 residues. Germline V lookup: CDR1 MNHEY, CDR2 SVGAGI. V lost 4 bases and J lost 8, with 23 bases in between. This chain's CDR3 is CASSFGPQYRERGYTF. In nucleotides, the CDR3 is TGTGCCAGCAGTTTCGGTCCTCAATACAGGGAGCGGGGCTACACCTTC.

The V call is TRBV30, the J call TRBJ2-5, with D tentatively TRBD2 (5 bases). Trimming removed 0 bases from V and 7 bases from J, with 9 bases in between. Germline CDR1 is GTSNPN and CDR2 is SVGIG (reference sequence). There are 12 residues in the CDR3. The CDR3 is CAWSVGRATQYF. The DNA for the CDR3 is TGTGCCTGGAGTGTAGGGCGGGCGACCCAGTACTTC.